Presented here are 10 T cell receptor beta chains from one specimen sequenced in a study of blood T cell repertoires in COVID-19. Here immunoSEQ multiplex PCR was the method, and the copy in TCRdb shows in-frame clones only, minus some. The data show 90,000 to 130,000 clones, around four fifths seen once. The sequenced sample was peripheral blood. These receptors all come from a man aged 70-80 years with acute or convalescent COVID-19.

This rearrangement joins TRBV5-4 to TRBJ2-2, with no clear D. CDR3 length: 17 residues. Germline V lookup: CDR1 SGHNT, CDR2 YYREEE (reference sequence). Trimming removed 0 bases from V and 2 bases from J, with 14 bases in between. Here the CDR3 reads CASSLGASRSNTGELFF. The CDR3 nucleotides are TGTGCCAGCAGCTTGGGGGCATCCCGTTCTAACACCGGGGAGCTGTTTTTT. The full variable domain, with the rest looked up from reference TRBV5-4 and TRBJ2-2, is ETGVTQSPTHLIKTRGQQVTLRCSSQSGHNTVSWYQQALGQGPQFIFQYYREEENGRGNFPPRFSGLQFPNYSSELNVNALELDDSALYLCASSLGASRSNTGELFFGEGSRLTVL.

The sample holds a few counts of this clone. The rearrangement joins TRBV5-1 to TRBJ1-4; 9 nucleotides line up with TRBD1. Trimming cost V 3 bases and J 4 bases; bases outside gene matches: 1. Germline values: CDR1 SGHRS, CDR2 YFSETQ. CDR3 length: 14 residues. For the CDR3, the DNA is TGCGCCAGCAGCTCGGACAGGGGTAATGAAAAACTGTTTTTT. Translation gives CASSSDRGNEKLFF.

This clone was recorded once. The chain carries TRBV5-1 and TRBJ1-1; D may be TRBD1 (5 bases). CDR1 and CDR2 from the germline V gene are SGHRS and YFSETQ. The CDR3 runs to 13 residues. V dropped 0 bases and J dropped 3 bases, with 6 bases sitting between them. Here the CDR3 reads CASSLAGYTEAFF. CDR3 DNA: TGCGCCAGCAGCTTGGCAGGGTACACTGAAGCTTTCTTT.

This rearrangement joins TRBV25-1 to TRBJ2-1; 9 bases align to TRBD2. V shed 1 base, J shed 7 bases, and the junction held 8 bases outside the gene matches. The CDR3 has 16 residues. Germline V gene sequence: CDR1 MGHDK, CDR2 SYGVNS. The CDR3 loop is CASSEFRGGAGNEQFF. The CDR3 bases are TGTGCCAGCAGTGAATTCCGCGGGGGGGCCGGAAATGAGCAGTTCTTC.

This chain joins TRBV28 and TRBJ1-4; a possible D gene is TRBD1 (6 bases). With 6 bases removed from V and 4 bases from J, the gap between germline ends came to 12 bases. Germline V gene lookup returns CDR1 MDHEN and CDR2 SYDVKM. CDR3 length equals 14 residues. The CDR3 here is CASSLGTINEKLFF. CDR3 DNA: TGTGCCAGCAGCCTTGGGACAATTAATGAAAAACTGTTTTTT.

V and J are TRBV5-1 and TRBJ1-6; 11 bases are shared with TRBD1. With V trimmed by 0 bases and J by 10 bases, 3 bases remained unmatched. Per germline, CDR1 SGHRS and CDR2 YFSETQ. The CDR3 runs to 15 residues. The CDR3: CASSLEGQGGSPLHF. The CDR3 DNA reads TGCGCCAGCAGCTTGGAGGGACAGGGGGGCTCACCCCTCCACTTT.

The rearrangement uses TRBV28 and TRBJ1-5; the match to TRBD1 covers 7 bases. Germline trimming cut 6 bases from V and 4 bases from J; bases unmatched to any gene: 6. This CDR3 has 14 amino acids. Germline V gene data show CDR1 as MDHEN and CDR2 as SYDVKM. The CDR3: CASSLGQRNQPQHF. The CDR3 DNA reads TGTGCCAGCAGCCTGGGACAGAGAAATCAGCCCCAGCATTTT.

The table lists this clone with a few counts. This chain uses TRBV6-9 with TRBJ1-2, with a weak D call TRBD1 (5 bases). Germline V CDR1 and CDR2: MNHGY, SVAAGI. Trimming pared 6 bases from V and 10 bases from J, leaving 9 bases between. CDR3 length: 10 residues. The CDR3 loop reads CASRWGDYTF. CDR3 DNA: TGTGCCAGCAGGTGGGGGGACTACACCTTC.

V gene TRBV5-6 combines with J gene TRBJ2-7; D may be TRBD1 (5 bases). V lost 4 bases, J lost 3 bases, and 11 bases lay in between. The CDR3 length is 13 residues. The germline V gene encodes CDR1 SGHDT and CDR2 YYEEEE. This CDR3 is CASSRRQNYEQYF. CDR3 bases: TGTGCCAGCAGCCGGCGACAGAACTACGAGCAGTACTTC. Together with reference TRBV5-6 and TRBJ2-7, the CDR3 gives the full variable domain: DAGVTQSPTHLIKTRGQQVTLRCSPKSGHDTVSWYQQALGQGPQFIFQYYEEEERQRGNFPDRFSGHQFPNYSSELNVNALLLGDSALYLCASSRRQNYEQYFGPGTRLTVT.

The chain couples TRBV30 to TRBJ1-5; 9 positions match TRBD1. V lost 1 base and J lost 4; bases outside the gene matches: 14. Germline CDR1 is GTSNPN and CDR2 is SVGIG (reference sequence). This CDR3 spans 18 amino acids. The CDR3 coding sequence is TGTGCCTGGAGTGCACACAGCCTCGGGACAGGGCGTAATCAGCCCCAGCATTTT. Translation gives CAWSAHSLGTGRNQPQHF. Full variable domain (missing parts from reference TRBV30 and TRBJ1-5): SQTIHQWPATLVQPVGSPLSLECTVEGTSNPNLYWYRQAAGRGLQLLFYSVGIGQISSEVPQNLSASRPQDRQFILSSKKLLLSDSGFYLCAWSAHSLGTGRNQPQHFGDGTRLSIL.